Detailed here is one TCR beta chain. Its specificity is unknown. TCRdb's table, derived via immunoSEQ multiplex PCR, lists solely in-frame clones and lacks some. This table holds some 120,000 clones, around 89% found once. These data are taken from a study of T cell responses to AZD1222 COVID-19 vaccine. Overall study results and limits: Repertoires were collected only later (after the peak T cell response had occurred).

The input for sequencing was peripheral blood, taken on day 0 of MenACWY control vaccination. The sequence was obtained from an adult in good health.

The CDR3 DNA sequence: TGTGCCAGCAGTGGAACAGCGGGCGGCACAGATACGCAGTATTTT. It codes for CASSGTAGGTDTQYF. The chain combines TRBV6-4 with TRBJ2-3; D possibly corresponds to TRBD2 (6 bases). Germline CDR1 MRHNA, CDR2 SNTAGT. V was trimmed by 4 bases and J by 1 base, leaving 12 bases between them. The CDR3 is 15 residues long.